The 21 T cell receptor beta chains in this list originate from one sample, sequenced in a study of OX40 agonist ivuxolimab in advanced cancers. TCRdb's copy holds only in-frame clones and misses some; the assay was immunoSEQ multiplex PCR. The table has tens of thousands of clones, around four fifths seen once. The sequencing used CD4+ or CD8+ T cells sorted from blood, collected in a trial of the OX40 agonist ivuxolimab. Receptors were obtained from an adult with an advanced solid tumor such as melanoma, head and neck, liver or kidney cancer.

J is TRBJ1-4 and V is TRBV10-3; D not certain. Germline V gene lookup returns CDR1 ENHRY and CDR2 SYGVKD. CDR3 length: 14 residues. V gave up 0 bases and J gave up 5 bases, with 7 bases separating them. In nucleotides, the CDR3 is TGTGCCATCAGTGAGTCTTCCGTAAATGAAAAACTGTTTTTT. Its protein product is CAISESSVNEKLFF.

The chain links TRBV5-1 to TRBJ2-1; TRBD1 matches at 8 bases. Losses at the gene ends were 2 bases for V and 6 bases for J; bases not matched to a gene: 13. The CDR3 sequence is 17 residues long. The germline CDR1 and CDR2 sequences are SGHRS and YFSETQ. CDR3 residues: CASSFIQTGGIGNEQFF. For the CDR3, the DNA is TGCGCCAGCAGCTTTATACAAACAGGGGGAATCGGCAATGAGCAGTTCTTC.

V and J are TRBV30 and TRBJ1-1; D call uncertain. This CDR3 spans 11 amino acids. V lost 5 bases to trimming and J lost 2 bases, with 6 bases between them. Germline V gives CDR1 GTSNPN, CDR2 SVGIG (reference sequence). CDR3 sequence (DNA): TGTGCCTGGCAGGAAAACACTGAAGCTTTCTTT. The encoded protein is CAWQENTEAFF.

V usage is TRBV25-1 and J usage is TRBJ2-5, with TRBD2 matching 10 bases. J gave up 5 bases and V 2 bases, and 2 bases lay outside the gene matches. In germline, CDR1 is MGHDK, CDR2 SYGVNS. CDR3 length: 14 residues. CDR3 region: CASSEGLAVETQYF. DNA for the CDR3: TGTGCCAGCAGTGAAGGACTAGCGGTGGAGACCCAGTACTTC.

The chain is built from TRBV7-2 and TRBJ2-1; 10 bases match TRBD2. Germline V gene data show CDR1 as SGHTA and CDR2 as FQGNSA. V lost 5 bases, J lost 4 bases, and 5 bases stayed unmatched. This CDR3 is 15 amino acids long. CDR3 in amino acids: CASSQSGRGYNEQFF. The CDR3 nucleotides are TGTGCCAGCAGCCAAAGCGGGAGGGGATACAATGAGCAGTTCTTC.

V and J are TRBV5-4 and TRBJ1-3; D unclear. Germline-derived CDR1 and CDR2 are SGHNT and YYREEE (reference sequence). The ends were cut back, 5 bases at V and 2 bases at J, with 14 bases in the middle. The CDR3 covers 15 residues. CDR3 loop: CASSPGGSAGNTIYF. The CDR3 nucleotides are TGTGCCAGCAGTCCGGGCGGTTCCGCTGGAAACACCATATATTTT.

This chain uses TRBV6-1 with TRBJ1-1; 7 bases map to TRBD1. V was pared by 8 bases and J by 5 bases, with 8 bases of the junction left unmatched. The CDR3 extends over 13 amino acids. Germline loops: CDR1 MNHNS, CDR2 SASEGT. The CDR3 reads CASENRGGTEAFF. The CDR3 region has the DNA TGTGCCAGCGAGAACAGGGGAGGGACTGAAGCTTTCTTT.

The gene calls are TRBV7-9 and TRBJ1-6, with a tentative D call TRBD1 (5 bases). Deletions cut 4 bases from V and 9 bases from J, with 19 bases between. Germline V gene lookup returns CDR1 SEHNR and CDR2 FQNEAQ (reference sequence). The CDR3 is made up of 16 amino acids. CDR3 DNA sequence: TGTGCCAGCAGCTCAGCTATAAGCGAGGGGAGTTCACCCCTCCACTTT. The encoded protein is CASSSAISEGSSPLHF.

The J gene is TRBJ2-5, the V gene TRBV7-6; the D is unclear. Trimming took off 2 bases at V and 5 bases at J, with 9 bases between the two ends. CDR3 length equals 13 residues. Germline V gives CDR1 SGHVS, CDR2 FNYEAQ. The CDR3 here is CASSLNLGETQYF. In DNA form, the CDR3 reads TGTGCCAGCAGCTTAAACCTGGGCGAGACCCAGTACTTC. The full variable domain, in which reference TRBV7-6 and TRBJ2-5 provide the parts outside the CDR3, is GAGVSQSPRYKVTKRGQDVALRCDPISGHVSLYWYRQALGQGPEFLTYFNYEAQQDKSGLPNDRFSAERPEGSISTLTIQRTEQRDSAMYRCASSLNLGETQYFGPGTRLLVL.

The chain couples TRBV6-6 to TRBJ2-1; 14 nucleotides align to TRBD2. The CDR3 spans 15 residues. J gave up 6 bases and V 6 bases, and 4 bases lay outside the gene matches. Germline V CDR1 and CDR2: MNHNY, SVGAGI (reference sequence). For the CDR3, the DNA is TGTGCCAGCAGAGGGGGGACTAGCGGGAGCAATGAGCAGTTCTTC. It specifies CASRGGTSGSNEQFF.

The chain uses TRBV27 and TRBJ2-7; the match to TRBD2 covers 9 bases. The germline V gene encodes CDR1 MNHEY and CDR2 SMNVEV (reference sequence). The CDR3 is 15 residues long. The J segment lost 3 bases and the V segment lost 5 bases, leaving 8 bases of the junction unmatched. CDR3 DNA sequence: TGTGCCAGCAGTCCGGGACTAGCAGTTATCTACGAGCAGTACTTC. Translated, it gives CASSPGLAVIYEQYF.

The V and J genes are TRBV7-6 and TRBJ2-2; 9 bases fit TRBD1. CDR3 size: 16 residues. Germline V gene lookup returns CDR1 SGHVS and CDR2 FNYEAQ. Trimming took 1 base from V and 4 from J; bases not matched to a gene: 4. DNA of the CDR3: TGTGCCAGCAGCTTAGATACAGGGGGCTTCACCGGGGAGCTGTTTTTT. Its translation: CASSLDTGGFTGELFF.

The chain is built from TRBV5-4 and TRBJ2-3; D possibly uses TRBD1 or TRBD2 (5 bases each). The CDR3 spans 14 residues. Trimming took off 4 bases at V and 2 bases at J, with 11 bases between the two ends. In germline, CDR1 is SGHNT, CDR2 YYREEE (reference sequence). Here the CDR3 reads CASSQGTDTDTQYF. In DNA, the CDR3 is TGTGCCAGCAGCCAAGGGACCGACACAGATACGCAGTATTTT.

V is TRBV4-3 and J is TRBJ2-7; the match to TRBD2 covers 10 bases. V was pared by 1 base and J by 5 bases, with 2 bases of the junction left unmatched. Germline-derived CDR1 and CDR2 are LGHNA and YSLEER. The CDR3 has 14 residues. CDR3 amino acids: CASSQGLAGHEQYF. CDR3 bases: TGCGCCAGCAGCCAAGGACTAGCGGGCCACGAGCAGTACTTC.

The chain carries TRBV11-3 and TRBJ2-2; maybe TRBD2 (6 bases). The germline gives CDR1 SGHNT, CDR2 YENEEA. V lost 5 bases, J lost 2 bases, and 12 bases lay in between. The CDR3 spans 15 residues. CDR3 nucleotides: TGTGCCAGCAGCGCACCGGGACTCAACACCGGGGAGCTGTTTTTT. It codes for CASSAPGLNTGELFF.

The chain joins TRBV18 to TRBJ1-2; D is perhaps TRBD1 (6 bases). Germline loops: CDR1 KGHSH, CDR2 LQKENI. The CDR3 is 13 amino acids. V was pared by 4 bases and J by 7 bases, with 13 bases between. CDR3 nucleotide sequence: TGTGCCAGCTCACTTAACAGGGCAGGTGGCTACACCTTC. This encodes CASSLNRAGGYTF.

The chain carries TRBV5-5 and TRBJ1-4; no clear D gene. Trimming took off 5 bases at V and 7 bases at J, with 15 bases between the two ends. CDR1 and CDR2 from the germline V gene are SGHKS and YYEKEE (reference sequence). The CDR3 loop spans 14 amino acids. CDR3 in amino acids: CASSFSINLEKLFF. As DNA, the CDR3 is TGTGCCAGCAGTTTTTCCATAAACCTTGAAAAACTGTTTTTT.

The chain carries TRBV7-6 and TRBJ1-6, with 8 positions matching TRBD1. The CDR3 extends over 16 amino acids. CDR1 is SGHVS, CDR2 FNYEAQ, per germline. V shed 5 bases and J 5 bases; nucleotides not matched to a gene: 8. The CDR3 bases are TGTGCCAGCAGCCCCCGGACAGGGCCTGATAATTCACCCCTCCACTTT. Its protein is CASSPRTGPDNSPLHF.

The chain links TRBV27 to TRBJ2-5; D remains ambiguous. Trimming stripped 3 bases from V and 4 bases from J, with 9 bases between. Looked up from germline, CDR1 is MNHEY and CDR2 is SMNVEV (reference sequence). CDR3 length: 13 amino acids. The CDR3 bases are TGTGCCAGCAGTTTGGGCCGCGCAGAGACCCAGTACTTC. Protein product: CASSLGRAETQYF.

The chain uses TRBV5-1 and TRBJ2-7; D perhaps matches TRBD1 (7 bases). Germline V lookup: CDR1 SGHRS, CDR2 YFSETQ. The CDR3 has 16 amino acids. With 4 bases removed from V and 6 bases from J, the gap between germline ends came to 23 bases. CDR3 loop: CASSRFSGGTVSEQYF. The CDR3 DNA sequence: TGCGCCAGCAGCCGTTTCTCAGGGGGGACTGTCAGCGAGCAGTACTTC.

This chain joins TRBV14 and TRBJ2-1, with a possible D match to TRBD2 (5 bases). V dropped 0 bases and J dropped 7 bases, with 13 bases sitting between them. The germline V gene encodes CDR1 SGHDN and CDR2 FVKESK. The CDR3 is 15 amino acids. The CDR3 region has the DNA TGTGCCAGCAGCCAAGAAAGGCTAGCTCAGAATGAGCAGTTCTTC. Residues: CASSQERLAQNEQFF.